The next 9 T cell receptor beta chains were all read from a single sample in a study of T cell repertoires in cytomegalovirus infection. One entry per CDR3 protein, called by TCRdb with MiXCR from the reads. The sample includes about 230,000 distinct CDR3 sequences, approximately 6.7% seen only once; the top ten take roughly 6.5%. Sequenced input: PBMCs. The receptor set was obtained from a human donor in good health (CMV status not recorded). Some clones in this sample may be carry-over from other donors' samples.

This clonotype has at least ten counts. The CDR3 reads CASSESAAYEQYF. The CDR3 DNA reads as TGTGCCAGCAGTGAATCGGCAGCCTACGAGCAGTACTTC. This rearrangement joins TRBV2 to TRBJ2-7; D not certain. The CDR3 spans 13 residues. CDR1 SNHLY and CDR2 FYNNEI come from the germline V gene. Trimming took 2 bases from V and 2 from J, leaving 7 bases between them.

There are many counts of this clonotype. This sequence joins TRBV11-2 and TRBJ1-5; D perhaps matches TRBD1 (6 bases). The CDR3 is made up of 13 amino acids. The V and J ends lost 5 bases and 7 bases respectively, with 12 bases between them. Germline CDR1 SGHAT, CDR2 FQNNGV. DNA for the CDR3: TGTGCCAGCAGCCGCGACACAGGGCAGCCCCAGCATTTT. It translates to CASSRDTGQPQHF.

This clonotype appeared many times. The gene calls are TRBV20-1 and TRBJ2-1; D remains unclear. Germline CDR1 reads DFQATT; CDR2 reads SNEGSKA (reference sequence). Trimming left V 8 bases short and J 5 bases short, with 16 bases between. This CDR3 comprises 13 residues. In DNA form, the CDR3 reads TGCAGTACTTTAGGGTACCCCAACAATGAGCAGTTCTTC. Amino acids: CSTLGYPNNEQFF.

This clonotype occurred many times. This chain joins TRBV19 and TRBJ1-5, with D possibly matching TRBD1 (6 bases). The CDR3 has 15 amino acids. The germline CDR1 and CDR2 sequences are LNHDA and SQIVND (reference sequence). V was cut by 6 bases and J by 8 bases, with 20 bases left in between. CDR3 nucleotide sequence: TGTGCCAGTAGCCCACAGGGACCTCCTGCGAAGCCCCAGCATTTT. Residues: CASSPQGPPAKPQHF.

This clonotype was seen ten or more times. The chain couples TRBV20-1 to TRBJ2-2; D remains ambiguous. V dropped 3 bases and J dropped 5 bases, with 13 bases sitting between them. Germline CDR1 DFQATT, CDR2 SNEGSKA (reference sequence). The length of the CDR3 is 14 residues. CDR3 in DNA: TGCAGTGCTAGTCCCCCGGGCCGGACCGGGGAGCTGTTTTTT. Translated, it gives CSASPPGRTGELFF.

The table lists this clonotype with many counts. The rearrangement uses TRBV2 and TRBJ2-5; 10 positions agree with TRBD1. Germline CDR1 reads SNHLY; CDR2 reads FYNNEI. The CDR3 runs 14 residues. After removal of 6 bases from V and 3 bases from J, the junction contained 4 bases not matched to a gene. In nucleotides, the CDR3 is TGTGCCAGCAGGTTCGGGACAGGGGAAGAGACCCAGTACTTC. Its protein is CASRFGTGEETQYF.

This clonotype was detected many times. This chain links TRBV25-1 with TRBJ2-2; D could derive from TRBD1 or TRBD2 (5 bases each). Germline CDR1 is MGHDK and CDR2 is SYGVNS. Trimming removed 7 bases from V and 1 base from J, with 10 bases in between. The CDR3 spans 14 residues. For the CDR3, the DNA is TGTGCCAGCAAGGGGAGAGGGAACACCGGGGAGCTGTTTTTT. It codes for CASKGRGNTGELFF.

In its sample, this clonotype was seen many times. The chain has TRBV7-2 and TRBJ2-3; 10 nucleotides align to TRBD2. The germline CDR1 and CDR2 sequences are SGHTA and FQGNSA. The CDR3 spans 15 residues. V trimming: 3 bases; J trimming: 2 bases; junction bases outside the gene matches: 2. The CDR3 DNA sequence: TGTGCCAGCAGCTTGACTAGCGGGTACACAGATACGCAGTATTTT. Translated: CASSLTSGYTDTQYF.

The chain uses TRBV4-3 and TRBJ2-1; 12 nucleotides align to TRBD2. Germline CDR1 and CDR2: LGHNA and YSLEER. The CDR3 consists of 19 residues. J was trimmed by 5 bases and V by 0 bases; bases with no gene match: 11. CDR3 residues: CASSQERAASGGGHNEQFF. CDR3 DNA sequence: TGCGCCAGCAGCCAAGAAAGGGCGGCTAGCGGGGGGGGACACAATGAGCAGTTCTTC.